The rows below give T cell receptor beta chains drawn from one sample of a study of monozygotic twins with inflammatory bowel disease. With the 5' RACE reads reprocessed, TCRdb shows one record per CDR3 protein and no DNA. Its table lists 200,000 to 250,000 distinct CDR3 sequences. Input material: blood. Every receptor here comes from a human donor with ulcerative colitis or Crohn's disease, or a healthy co-twin of an affected twin (not recorded which). CDR3s include the opening cysteine and the closing phenylalanine or tryptophan.

>TRBV6-2/TRBV6-3|TRBJ2-2
CASSYLGPTTGELFF
>TRBV5-1|TRBJ1-2
CASSRRGGAYGYTF
>TRBV4-1|TRBJ1-5
CASSQEWSGRGQPQHF
>TRBV29-1|TRBJ2-5
CSVSRSGYETQYF
>TRBV5-1|TRBJ2-5
CASSQGTGNNLYQETQYF
>TRBV5-5|TRBJ2-5
CASSLFTSGSVQETQYF
>TRBV21-1|TRBJ2-2
CASSPNRGEPGELFF
>TRBV5-1|TRBJ2-5
CASSGASGPQETQYF
>TRBV20-1|TRBJ1-4
CSARDLVLMDRGDEKLFF
>TRBV5-5|TRBJ2-7
CASSWWGPSYEQYF
>TRBV6-5|TRBJ1-1
CASSYQGSMNTEAFF
>TRBV20-1|TRBJ2-5
CSATPRIAGVEETQYF
>TRBV7-9|TRBJ1-6
CASALTGGVNSPLHF
>TRBV7-2|TRBJ2-5
CASNPTGQGVRETQYF
>TRBV19|TRBJ2-2
CASSSGARPESGTGELFF
>TRBV20-1|TRBJ2-2
CSALQGPGELFF
>TRBV7-2|TRBJ2-3
CASSRSAVDTQYF
>TRBV28|TRBJ2-1
CASSLSLMRRDRGIGEQFF
>TRBV12-3/TRBV12-4|TRBJ2-1
CASSLDSGYHNEQFF
>TRBV20-1|TRBJ1-1
CSGKFGLDAFF
>TRBV5-1|TRBJ2-3
CASRSDGTDTQYF
>TRBV20-1|TRBJ2-1
CSARMTTSGSYNEQFF
>TRBV3-1|TRBJ2-1
CASSQVGRGNEQFF
>TRBV2|TRBJ2-7
CASTRGNEQYF
>TRBV12-3/TRBV12-4|TRBJ2-7
CASTFLGGLSSYEQYF
>TRBV18|TRBJ2-7
CASSTLSGSEQYF